A single T cell receptor beta chain is shown here with its context. Its antigen target is currently unknown. Per-nucleotide qualities are absent, and no much larger clonotype sits a single base away. The data were obtained in a study of blood T cell repertoires in COVID-19 (TCRdb year 2020). For the study in its entirety: The collaborator samples originated in the United States, Italy and Spain and spanned the acute and convalescent phases of COVID-19. Where HLA class I and class II types were available, the types were taken from metadata supplied by the sample provider, not from assay-based typing. Subjects who had been exposed to COVID-19, were actively infected with it, or had recovered from it provided the deeply sampled blood TCRbeta repertoires that made up the dataset. The samples were drawn from the first 160 participants of the ongoing ImmuneRACE study and from 1,200 or so subjects provided by 6 global collaborators. The repertoires were made available in a free public database intended to serve as a resource for research on the immune response to SARS-CoV-2. The sample metadata nearly always contained a de-identified subject ID, COVID-19 status, age in years and sex. The material from the prospective study consisted of cDNA or gDNA derived from T cells, B-cell-depleted T cells, or PBMCs.

At one collaborating source in Seattle, patients were enrolled during active infection and were followed longitudinally through the course of disease. The collaborating institutions used their own protocols to collect whole blood in K2EDTA tubes. For TCRbeta analysis, collaborator samples were shipped as frozen whole blood, as isolated PBMCs, or as DNA extracted from either sample type. The immunoSEQ Assay, a bias-controlled multiplex PCR, was used to amplify TCRbeta CDR3 regions from genomic DNA. The paper's data handling went like this. Within the assay, amplification of reference gene primers was used to estimate how many nucleated cells each sample contained. To quantify the absolute abundance of each unique TCRbeta CDR3 rearrangement, sequence reads were collapsed and filtered. For each sample, productive Simpson clonality was calculated as the square root of Simpson's diversity index over productive rearrangements. TCRdb holds this immuneACCESS table with in-frame rearrangements only. Some clones are missing; in checked studies, unresolved V genes explain under half, and the rest has no known cause. V and J calls and clone size are as listed in that table; D and trimming were resolved from the DNA. The sample has roughly 260,000 clones on record, about 91% of them singletons. About 2.5% of the sample belongs to the ten largest clones.

The paper as a whole reports these results and caveats: The quantity of clinical and demographic metadata differed by source and by participant and was supplied without curation.

The receptor comes from a person between 18 and 35 years old with COVID-19, enrolled during active disease. Sequencing was carried out using peripheral blood.

The DNA reads as follows: TGTGCCACCAGTGATAACAGGGGCCTCTATGGCTACACCTTC. It encodes CATSDNRGLYGYTF. The sequence is built from TRBV24-1 and TRBJ1-2; TRBD1 agrees with 7 junctional bases. Looking up the germline V gene yields CDR1 KGHDR and CDR2 SFDVKD. The CDR3 runs 14 amino acids, cysteine and phenylalanine included. Only CDR3 DNA remains: 42 bases, in frame from the first base. The germline V end is reduced by 3 bases and the J end by 4 bases; junction bases left unmatched: 4.